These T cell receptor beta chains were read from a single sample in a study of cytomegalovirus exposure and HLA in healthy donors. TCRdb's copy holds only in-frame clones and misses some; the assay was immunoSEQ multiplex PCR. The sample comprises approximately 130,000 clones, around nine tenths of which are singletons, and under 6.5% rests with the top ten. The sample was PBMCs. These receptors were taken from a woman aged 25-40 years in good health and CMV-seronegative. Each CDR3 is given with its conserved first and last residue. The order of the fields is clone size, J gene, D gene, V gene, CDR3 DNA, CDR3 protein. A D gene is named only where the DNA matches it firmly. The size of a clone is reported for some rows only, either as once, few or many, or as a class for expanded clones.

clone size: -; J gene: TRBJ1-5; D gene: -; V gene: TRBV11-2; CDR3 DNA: TGTGCCAGCAGCTTGAGGGCGGACTATACTAATCAGCCCCAGCATTTT; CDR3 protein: CASSLRADYTNQPQHF
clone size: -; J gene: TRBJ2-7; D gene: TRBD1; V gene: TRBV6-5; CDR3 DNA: TGTGCCAGCAGTTACTCGTTGACAGGGGGAGATTACGAGCAGTACTTC; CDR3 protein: CASSYSLTGGDYEQYF
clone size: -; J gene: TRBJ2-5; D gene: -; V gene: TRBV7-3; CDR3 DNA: TGTGCCAGCAGCTTCCGACTAGGGGAGACCCAGTACTTC; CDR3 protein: CASSFRLGETQYF
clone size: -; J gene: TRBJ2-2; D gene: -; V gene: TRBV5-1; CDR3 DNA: TGCGCCAGCAGCTTGGGACACCCCACCGGGGAGCTGTTTTTT; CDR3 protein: CASSLGHPTGELFF
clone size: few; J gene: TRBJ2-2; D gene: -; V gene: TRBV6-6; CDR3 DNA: TGTGCCAGCAGTAAACAGGGCACCGGGGAGCTGTTTTTT; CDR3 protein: CASSKQGTGELFF
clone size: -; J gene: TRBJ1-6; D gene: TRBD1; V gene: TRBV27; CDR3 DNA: TGTGCCAGCAGTTTAAGGCCTACCAGACTACAGGGGTCCTCCTATAATTCACCCCTCCACTTT; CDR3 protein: CASSLRPTRLQGSSYNSPLHF
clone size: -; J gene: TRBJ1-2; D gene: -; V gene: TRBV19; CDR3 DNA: TGTGCCAGTAGTAGAGGGCCCTACTATGGCTACACCTTC; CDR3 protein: CASSRGPYYGYTF
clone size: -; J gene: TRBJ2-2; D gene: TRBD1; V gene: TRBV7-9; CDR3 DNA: TGTGCCAGCAGCCCGCGACGACAGGGGGTGAACACCGGGGAGCTGTTTTTT; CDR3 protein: CASSPRRQGVNTGELFF
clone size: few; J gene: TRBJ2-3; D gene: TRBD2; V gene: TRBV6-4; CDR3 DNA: TGTGCCAGCAGTGAATACGGGGGGGGCGCAGATACGCAGTATTTT; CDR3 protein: CASSEYGGGADTQYF
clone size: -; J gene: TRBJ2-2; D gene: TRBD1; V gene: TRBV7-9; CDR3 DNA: TGTGCCAGCAGCCAAATAGACAGGGCGGGCACCGGGGAGCTGTTTTTT; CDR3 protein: CASSQIDRAGTGELFF
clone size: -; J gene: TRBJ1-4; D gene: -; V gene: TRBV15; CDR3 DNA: TGTGCCACCAGGAAGGACAGTAAGGATGAAAAACTGTTTTTT; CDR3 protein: CATRKDSKDEKLFF
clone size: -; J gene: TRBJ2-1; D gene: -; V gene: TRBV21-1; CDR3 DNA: TGTGCCAGCAGTGAGCGGGAGTCTAACAATGAGCAGTTCTTC; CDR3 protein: CASSERESNNEQFF
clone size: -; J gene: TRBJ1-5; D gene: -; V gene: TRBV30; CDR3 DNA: TGTGCCTGGAGTGTACGATTCCAGGGGATTAGCAATCAGCCCCAGCATTTT; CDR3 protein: CAWSVRFQGISNQPQHF
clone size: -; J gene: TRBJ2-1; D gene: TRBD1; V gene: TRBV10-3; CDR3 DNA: TGTGCCATCAGTTCGGGACAGTCCCCCTTTTCGCCACCCCTCTTCTTC; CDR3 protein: CAISSGQSPFSPPLFF
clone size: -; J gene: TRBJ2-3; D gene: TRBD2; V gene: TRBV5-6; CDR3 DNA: TGTGCCAGCAGCGTAAGCGGGGGGGCCCGCTATACGCAGTATTTT; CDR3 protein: CASSVSGGARYTQYF
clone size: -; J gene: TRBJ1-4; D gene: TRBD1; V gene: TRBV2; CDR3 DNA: TGTGCCAGCAGGACAGGGGGCCGAAATGAAAAACTGTTTTTT; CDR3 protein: CASRTGGRNEKLFF
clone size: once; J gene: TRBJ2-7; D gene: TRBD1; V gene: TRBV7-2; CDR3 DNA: TGTGCCAGCAGCTTAGGTCCGGGACAGGGGATCTACGAGCAGTACTTC; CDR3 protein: CASSLGPGQGIYEQYF
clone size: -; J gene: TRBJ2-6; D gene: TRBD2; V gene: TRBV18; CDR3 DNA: TGTGCCAGCTCACCTCCCGTCGGACTAGCGGGAGGGCTGTATTTTTCTGGGGCCAACGTCCTGACTTTC; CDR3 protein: CASSPPVGLAGGLYFSGANVLTF
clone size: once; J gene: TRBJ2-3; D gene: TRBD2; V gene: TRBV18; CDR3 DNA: TGTGCCAGCTCACCTACAGCGGGAGGGCAGTTAGATACGCAGTATTTT; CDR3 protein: CASSPTAGGQLDTQYF
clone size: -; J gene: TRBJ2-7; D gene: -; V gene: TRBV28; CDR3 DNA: TGTGCCAGCAGCGAACTACGGACTGTCTACGAGCAGTACTTC; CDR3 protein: CASSELRTVYEQYF
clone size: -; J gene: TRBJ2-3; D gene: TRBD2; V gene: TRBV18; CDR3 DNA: TGTGCCAGCTCGCCGGGACTAGCAGGGACAGATACGCAGTATTTT; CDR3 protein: CASSPGLAGTDTQYF
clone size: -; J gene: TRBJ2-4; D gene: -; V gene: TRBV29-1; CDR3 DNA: TGCAGCGCCTCACTGACTGGTCTAGCCAAAAACATTCAGTACTTC; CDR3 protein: CSASLTGLAKNIQYF
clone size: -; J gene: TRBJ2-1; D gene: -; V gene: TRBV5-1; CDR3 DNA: TGCGCCAGCCACAGGGCCCCGATGGGTGATGAGCAGTTCTTC; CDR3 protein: CASHRAPMGDEQFF
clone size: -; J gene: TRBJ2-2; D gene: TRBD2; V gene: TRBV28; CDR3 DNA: TGTGCCAGCCTGAGGGGCGGGAGGGACACCGGGGAGCTGTTTTTT; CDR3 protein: CASLRGGRDTGELFF
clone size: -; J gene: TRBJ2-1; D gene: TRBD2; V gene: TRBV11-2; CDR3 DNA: TGTGCCAGCAGCTACGGACTAGCGGGGGGTGTTAATGAGCAGTTCTTC; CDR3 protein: CASSYGLAGGVNEQFF
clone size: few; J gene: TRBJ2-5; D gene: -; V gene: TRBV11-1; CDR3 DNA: TGTGCCAGCAACCGCCAGGGGGGACCAGAGACCCAGTACTTC; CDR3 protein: CASNRQGGPETQYF
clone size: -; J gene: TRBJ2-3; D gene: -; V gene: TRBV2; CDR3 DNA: TGTGCCAGCAGCCTCAGCGGAGATGGCACAGATACGCAGTATTTT; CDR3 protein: CASSLSGDGTDTQYF
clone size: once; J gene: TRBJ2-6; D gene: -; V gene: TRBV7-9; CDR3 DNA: TGTGCCAGCAGCTTAGGACCGACACGCTCTGGGGCCAACGTCCTGACTTTC; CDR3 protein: CASSLGPTRSGANVLTF
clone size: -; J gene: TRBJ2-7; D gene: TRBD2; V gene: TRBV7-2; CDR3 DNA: TGTGCCAGCAGCCTCCCGGGACTAGCGGGCTACGAGCAGTACTTC; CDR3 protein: CASSLPGLAGYEQYF
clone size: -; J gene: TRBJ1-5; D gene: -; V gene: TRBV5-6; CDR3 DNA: TGTGCCAGCAGCTTGGGGACAGACAACAATCAGCCCCAGCATTTT; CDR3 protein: CASSLGTDNNQPQHF
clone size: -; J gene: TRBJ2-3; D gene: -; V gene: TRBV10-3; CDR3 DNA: TGTGCCATCACCGACACTGGGGCCTCGACAGATACGCAGTATTTT; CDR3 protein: CAITDTGASTDTQYF
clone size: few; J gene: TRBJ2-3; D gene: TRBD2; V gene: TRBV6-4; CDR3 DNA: TGTGCCAGCTCTATAGCGGGAGGAGATACGCAGTATTTT; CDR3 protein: CASSIAGGDTQYF
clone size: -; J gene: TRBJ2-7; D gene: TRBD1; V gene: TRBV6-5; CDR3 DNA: TGTGCCAGCAGTTACGGGACAGGGTACGAGCAGTACTTC; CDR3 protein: CASSYGTGYEQYF
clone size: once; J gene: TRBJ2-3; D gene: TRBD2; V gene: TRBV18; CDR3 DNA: TGTGCCAGCTCACCGTCTAGCGGGAGGGCAAGCACAGATACGCAGTATTTT; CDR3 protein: CASSPSSGRASTDTQYF
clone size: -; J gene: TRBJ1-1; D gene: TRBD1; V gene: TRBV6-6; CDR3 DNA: TGTGCCAGCAGTCTTCCACTCGGACAGGGTCCCACTGAAGCTTTCTTT; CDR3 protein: CASSLPLGQGPTEAFF
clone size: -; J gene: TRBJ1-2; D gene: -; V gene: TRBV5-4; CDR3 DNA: TGTGCCAGCAGCATGGGGTCCATCACTTATGGCTACACCTTC; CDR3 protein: CASSMGSITYGYTF
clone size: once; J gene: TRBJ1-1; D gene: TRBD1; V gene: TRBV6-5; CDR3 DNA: TGTGCCAGCAGTTACGTAAACAGGGGGAACACTGAAGCTTTCTTT; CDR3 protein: CASSYVNRGNTEAFF
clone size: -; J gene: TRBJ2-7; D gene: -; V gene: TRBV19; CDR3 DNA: TGTGCCAGTAGTATAGCCTTATGGACTGCGGGCGAGCAGTACTTC; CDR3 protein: CASSIALWTAGEQYF
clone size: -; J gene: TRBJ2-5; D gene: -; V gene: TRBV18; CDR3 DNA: TGTGCCAGCTCACCATACGGTCGATCCCAGTACTTC; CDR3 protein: CASSPYGRSQYF
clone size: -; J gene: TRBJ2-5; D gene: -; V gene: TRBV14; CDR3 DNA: TGTGCCACCCCCTCCTTGACAGGACAGCAAGAGACCCAGTACTTC; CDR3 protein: CATPSLTGQQETQYF
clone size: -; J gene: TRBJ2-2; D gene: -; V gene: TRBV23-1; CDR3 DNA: TGCGCCAGCAGTCAATGGTGGCCGAACACCGGGGAGCTGTTTTTT; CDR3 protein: CASSQWWPNTGELFF
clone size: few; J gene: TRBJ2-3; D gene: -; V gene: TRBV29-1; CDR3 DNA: TGCAGCGTTGCGTCCAGGGTTACAGATACGCAGTATTTT; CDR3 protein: CSVASRVTDTQYF
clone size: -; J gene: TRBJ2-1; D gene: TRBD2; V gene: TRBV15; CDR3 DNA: TGTGCCACCAGTAGAGGACTAGCGGGAGCCGTACTCTCCTACAATGAGCAGTTCTTC; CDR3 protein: CATSRGLAGAVLSYNEQFF
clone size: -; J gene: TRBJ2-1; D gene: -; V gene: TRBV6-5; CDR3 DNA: TGTGCCAGCAGTTACTCGGGGCTCTCCTACAATGAGCAGTTCTTC; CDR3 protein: CASSYSGLSYNEQFF
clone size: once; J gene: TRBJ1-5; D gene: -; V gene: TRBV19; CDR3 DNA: TGTGCCAGTATGACAGTTTCTAGGGGCAATCAGCCCCAGCATTTT; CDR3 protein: CASMTVSRGNQPQHF
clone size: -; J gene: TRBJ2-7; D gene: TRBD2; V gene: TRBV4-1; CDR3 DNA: TGCGCCAGCAGCCAAGATGGGGATAGCGGGATCTCCTACGAGCAGTACTTC; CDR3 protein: CASSQDGDSGISYEQYF
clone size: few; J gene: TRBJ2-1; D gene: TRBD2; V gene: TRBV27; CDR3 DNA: TGTGCCAGCAGGCTTAGCGGGGGGCCCTACAATGAGCAGTTCTTC; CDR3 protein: CASRLSGGPYNEQFF
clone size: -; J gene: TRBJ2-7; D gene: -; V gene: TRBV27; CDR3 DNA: TGTGCCAGCAGTATGCGGGGCACCTACGAGCAGTACTTC; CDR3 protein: CASSMRGTYEQYF
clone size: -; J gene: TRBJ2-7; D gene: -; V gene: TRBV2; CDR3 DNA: TGTGCCAGCAGCGCTCGGGACAAGCCCTACGAGCAGTACTTC; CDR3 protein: CASSARDKPYEQYF
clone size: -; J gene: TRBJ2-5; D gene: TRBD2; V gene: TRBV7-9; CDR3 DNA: TGTGCCAGCAGCTCAACGTCTCCTTCGGGGGGTATCGAGACCCAGTACTTC; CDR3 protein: CASSSTSPSGGIETQYF
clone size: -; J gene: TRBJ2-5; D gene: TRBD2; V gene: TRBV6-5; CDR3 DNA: TGTGCCAGCAGTTACGGAGCGGGGGAAGAGACCCAGTACTTC; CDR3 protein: CASSYGAGEETQYF
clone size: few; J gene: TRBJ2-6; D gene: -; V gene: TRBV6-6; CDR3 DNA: TGTGCCAGCAGTTACTCGAGGTGGGCTGGGGCCAACGTCCTGACTTTC; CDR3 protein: CASSYSRWAGANVLTF